The source of this T cell receptor beta chain is a study of early T cells in non-severe SARS-CoV-2 infection. As for the study in general: Chains were unpaired, as sequencing was done on bulk RNA from unsorted whole blood.

For this clonotype: Its antigen remains unidentified.

Study-level results: VDJdb matching, biased toward anti-spike CD8 responses, missed private and CD4 specificities.

Attachment of unique molecular identifiers was made to individual cDNA molecules. Each CDR3 protein is one row after TCRdb ran MiXCR on the 5' RACE reads. Of 90,000 to 130,000 distinct CDR3 sequences listed, 10% to 15% are singletons. The CDR3 is made up of 15 amino acids. Germline CDR1 and CDR2: LNHNV and YYDKDF (reference sequence). Trimming stripped 1 base from V and 4 bases from J, with 13 bases between. The sample in question was whole blood, obtained at baseline. The receptor's source is an adult who was a healthcare worker with PCR-confirmed SARS-CoV-2 infection or an uninfected control (not recorded which). J is TRBJ1-1 and V is TRBV15, with D maybe TRBD1 (5 bases). The CDR3 sequence: CATSRVRTTLTEAFF. The CDR3 nucleotides are TGTGCCACCAGCAGAGTACGGACAACCCTCACTGAAGCTTTCTTT.